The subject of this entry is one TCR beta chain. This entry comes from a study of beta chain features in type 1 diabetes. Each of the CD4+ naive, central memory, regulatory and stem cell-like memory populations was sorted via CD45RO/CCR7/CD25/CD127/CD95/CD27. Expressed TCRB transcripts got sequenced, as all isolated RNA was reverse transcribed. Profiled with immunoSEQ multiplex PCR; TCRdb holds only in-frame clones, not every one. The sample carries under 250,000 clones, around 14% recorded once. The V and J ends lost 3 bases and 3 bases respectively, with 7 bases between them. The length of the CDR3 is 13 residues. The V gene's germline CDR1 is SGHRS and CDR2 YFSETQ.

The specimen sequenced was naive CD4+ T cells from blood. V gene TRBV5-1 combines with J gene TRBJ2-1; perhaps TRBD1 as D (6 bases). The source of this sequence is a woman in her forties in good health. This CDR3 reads CASSSDSYNEQFF. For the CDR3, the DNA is TGCGCCAGCAGCTCGGACAGCTACAATGAGCAGTTCTTC.